These T cell receptor beta chains were read from a single sample in a study of CD8+ T cells in alopecia areata. The repertoire was sequenced with immunoSEQ multiplex PCR; TCRdb's copy has only in-frame clones and lacks some. The sample lists 100,000 to 140,000 clones, around 84% seen once, with 24% in the top ten. This material consisted of CD8+ T cells sorted from blood, taken at week 24, from a patient treated with tofacitinib. The source is a human donor with alopecia areata. Each CDR3 is given with its conserved first and last residue. A D gene is named only where the DNA matches it firmly. Where a row states a size, it is once, few, many or the class of an expanded clone; other rows omit it.

v_call: TRBV6-5; j_call: TRBJ1-5; clone_size: few; cdr3_length: 13; d_call: -; cdr3_aa: CASRSASNQPQHF; cdr3_nt: TGTGCCAGCAGATCTGCTAGCAATCAGCCCCAGCATTTT
v_call: TRBV29-1; j_call: TRBJ2-7; clone_size: once; cdr3_length: 13; d_call: TRBD1; cdr3_aa: CSATGTEDYEQYF; cdr3_nt: TGCAGCGCGACCGGGACAGAGGACTACGAGCAGTACTTC
v_call: TRBV27; j_call: TRBJ1-5; clone_size: -; cdr3_length: 20; d_call: -; cdr3_aa: CASSLSGPYQGARRNQPQHF; cdr3_nt: TGTGCCAGCAGTTTATCGGGGCCATATCAGGGTGCCCGGCGCAATCAGCCCCAGCATTTT
v_call: TRBV6-5; j_call: TRBJ1-1; clone_size: -; cdr3_length: 15; d_call: -; cdr3_aa: CASSYSIRLDTEAFF; cdr3_nt: TGTGCCAGCAGTTACTCGATCCGTTTGGACACTGAAGCTTTCTTT
v_call: TRBV27; j_call: TRBJ2-3; clone_size: -; cdr3_length: 15; d_call: -; cdr3_aa: CASSPADWGADTQYF; cdr3_nt: TGTGCCAGCAGTCCTGCGGATTGGGGCGCAGATACGCAGTATTTT
v_call: TRBV27; j_call: TRBJ2-7; clone_size: -; cdr3_length: 15; d_call: TRBD2; cdr3_aa: CASSSDLAGASEQYF; cdr3_nt: TGTGCCAGCAGTTCCGATCTAGCGGGGGCGAGCGAGCAGTACTTC
v_call: TRBV6-5; j_call: TRBJ2-7; clone_size: -; cdr3_length: 14; d_call: TRBD2; cdr3_aa: CASSPGRAAYEQYF; cdr3_nt: TGTGCCAGCAGTCCCGGGAGGGCCGCCTACGAGCAGTACTTC
v_call: TRBV7-2; j_call: TRBJ2-5; clone_size: -; cdr3_length: 16; d_call: TRBD2; cdr3_aa: CASSFPPQRGQETQYF; cdr3_nt: TGTGCCAGCAGCTTCCCTCCCCAGCGGGGGCAAGAGACCCAGTACTTC
v_call: TRBV7-9; j_call: TRBJ2-5; clone_size: few; cdr3_length: 13; d_call: -; cdr3_aa: CASSPGVDETQYF; cdr3_nt: TGTGCCAGCAGCCCGGGGGTAGATGAGACCCAGTACTTC
v_call: TRBV29-1; j_call: TRBJ1-3; clone_size: -; cdr3_length: 14; d_call: -; cdr3_aa: CSVAPGDSGNTIYF; cdr3_nt: TGCAGCGTTGCACCAGGGGACTCTGGAAACACCATATATTTT
v_call: TRBV7-9; j_call: TRBJ1-5; clone_size: -; cdr3_length: 14; d_call: -; cdr3_aa: CASSFTASNQPQHF; cdr3_nt: TGTGCCAGCAGCTTTACAGCTAGCAATCAGCCCCAGCATTTT
v_call: TRBV7-2; j_call: TRBJ2-2; clone_size: -; cdr3_length: 14; d_call: -; cdr3_aa: CASSLYGNTGELFF; cdr3_nt: TGTGCCAGCAGCTTATATGGGAACACCGGGGAGCTGTTTTTT
v_call: TRBV7-2; j_call: TRBJ1-6; clone_size: -; cdr3_length: 12; d_call: -; cdr3_aa: CASSSGVGALHF; cdr3_nt: TGTGCCAGCAGCTCCGGGGTGGGAGCCCTCCACTTT
v_call: TRBV6-5; j_call: TRBJ2-7; clone_size: -; cdr3_length: 11; d_call: -; cdr3_aa: CASSRGYEQYF; cdr3_nt: TGTGCCAGCAGCCGGGGATACGAGCAGTACTTC
v_call: TRBV7-2; j_call: TRBJ1-1; clone_size: -; cdr3_length: 12; d_call: -; cdr3_aa: CASSKIRYEAFF; cdr3_nt: TGTGCCAGCAGCAAGATTCGATATGAAGCTTTCTTT
v_call: TRBV7-2; j_call: TRBJ2-3; clone_size: -; cdr3_length: 15; d_call: -; cdr3_aa: CASSQGRVSTDTQYF; cdr3_nt: TGTGCCAGCAGCCAAGGTCGGGTCAGCACAGATACGCAGTATTTT
v_call: TRBV2; j_call: TRBJ2-7; clone_size: -; cdr3_length: 16; d_call: -; cdr3_aa: CASSEGPLGQAYEQYF; cdr3_nt: TGTGCCAGCAGTGAAGGCCCCCTCGGACAAGCCTACGAGCAGTACTTC
v_call: TRBV2; j_call: TRBJ1-2; clone_size: once; cdr3_length: 11; d_call: -; cdr3_aa: CASSETNGYTF; cdr3_nt: TGTGCCAGCAGTGAGACAAATGGCTACACCTTC
v_call: TRBV7-2; j_call: TRBJ2-6; clone_size: -; cdr3_length: 16; d_call: -; cdr3_aa: CASSSGRGSGANVLTF; cdr3_nt: TGTGCCAGCAGCTCGGGGCGGGGCTCTGGGGCCAACGTCCTGACTTTC
v_call: TRBV10-3; j_call: TRBJ2-6; clone_size: many; cdr3_length: 17; d_call: -; cdr3_aa: CAISGTYGASGANVLTF; cdr3_nt: TGTGCCATCAGTGGGACATACGGGGCCTCTGGGGCCAACGTCCTGACTTTC
v_call: TRBV5-6; j_call: TRBJ2-3; clone_size: -; cdr3_length: 15; d_call: -; cdr3_aa: CASSRPGDRADTQYF; cdr3_nt: TGTGCCAGCAGCCGACCCGGTGATCGGGCAGATACGCAGTATTTT
v_call: TRBV6-4; j_call: TRBJ2-3; clone_size: -; cdr3_length: 13; d_call: -; cdr3_aa: CATSLGNADTQYF; cdr3_nt: TGTGCCACCAGCTTGGGGAACGCAGATACGCAGTATTTT
v_call: TRBV29-1; j_call: TRBJ1-4; clone_size: -; cdr3_length: 15; d_call: TRBD1; cdr3_aa: CSVEDVRGQNEKLFF; cdr3_nt: TGCAGCGTTGAAGATGTGAGGGGGCAGAATGAAAAACTGTTTTTT
v_call: TRBV2; j_call: TRBJ2-5; clone_size: -; cdr3_length: 11; d_call: -; cdr3_aa: CADRPAETQYF; cdr3_nt: TGTGCCGATCGGCCCGCGGAGACCCAGTACTTC
v_call: TRBV7-2; j_call: TRBJ2-1; clone_size: -; cdr3_length: 16; d_call: TRBD2; cdr3_aa: CASITDPAGGTNEQFF; cdr3_nt: TGTGCCAGCATCACCGATCCAGCGGGGGGCACAAATGAGCAGTTCTTC
v_call: TRBV7-9; j_call: TRBJ1-2; clone_size: -; cdr3_length: 13; d_call: -; cdr3_aa: CASSPPWGDGYTF; cdr3_nt: TGTGCCAGCAGCCCGCCGTGGGGGGATGGCTACACCTTC
v_call: TRBV4-3; j_call: TRBJ2-7; clone_size: -; cdr3_length: 16; d_call: -; cdr3_aa: CASSQDRTESSYEQYF; cdr3_nt: TGCGCCAGCAGCCAAGATAGGACGGAGAGCTCCTACGAGCAGTACTTC
v_call: TRBV6-6; j_call: TRBJ2-3; clone_size: few; cdr3_length: 15; d_call: TRBD2; cdr3_aa: CASSYDGGAADTQYF; cdr3_nt: TGTGCCAGCAGTTACGACGGGGGGGCCGCAGATACGCAGTATTTT
v_call: TRBV29-1; j_call: TRBJ2-3; clone_size: once; cdr3_length: 15; d_call: -; cdr3_aa: CSASGGTGAVDTQYF; cdr3_nt: TGCAGCGCTTCCGGGGGCACAGGGGCGGTAGATACGCAGTATTTT
v_call: TRBV13; j_call: TRBJ2-3; clone_size: few; cdr3_length: 12; d_call: -; cdr3_aa: CASRLGSDTQYF; cdr3_nt: TGTGCCAGCAGGTTGGGTTCAGATACGCAGTATTTT
v_call: TRBV29-1; j_call: TRBJ2-7; clone_size: -; cdr3_length: 12; d_call: -; cdr3_aa: CSAKTEAYEQYF; cdr3_nt: TGCAGCGCAAAGACAGAAGCCTACGAGCAGTACTTC